What follows are 24 T cell receptor beta chains derived from one specimen sequenced in a study of shared clonotypes between healthy human individuals. TCRdb keeps only in-frame clones here, not all; method: immunoSEQ multiplex PCR. The sample yields around 2,000,000 clones, roughly 96% seen once. Input material: naive CD4+ T cells sorted from blood. The subset here: CD45RA+ positively selected. All receptors derive from a man between 18 and 35 years old in good health.

About this clone itself: The same CDR3 is also encoded by other DNA sequences in this sample. V and J are TRBV2 and TRBJ1-2; no firm D call. Between the trimmed V and J ends, which lost 6 bases and 2 bases, there was a span of 7 bases. This CDR3 region has 12 residues. The V gene's germline CDR1 is SNHLY and CDR2 FYNNEI. This CDR3 is CASSGRNYGYTF. The CDR3 DNA sequence: TGTGCCAGCAGCGGACGGAACTATGGCTACACCTTC.

The V call is TRBV18, the J call TRBJ1-6; D gene uncertain. From germline, CDR1 is KGHSH and CDR2 LQKENI. The CDR3 length is 14 residues. V gave up 1 base and J gave up 10 bases, with 11 bases separating them. Here the CDR3 reads CASSPLEGTSPLHF. CDR3 DNA: TGTGCCAGCTCACCACTAGAGGGTACCTCACCCCTCCACTTT. Together with reference TRBV18 and TRBJ1-6, the CDR3 gives the full variable domain: NAGVMQNPRHLVRRRGQEARLRCSPMKGHSHVYWYRQLPEEGLKFMVYLQKENIIDESGMPKERFSAEFPKEGPSILRIQQVVRGDSAAYFCASSPLEGTSPLHFGNGTRLTVT.

The rearrangement joins TRBV6-6 to TRBJ2-2, with TRBD2 matching 7 bases. V shed 4 bases, J shed 3 bases, and the junction held 8 bases outside the gene matches. The CDR3 consists of 16 residues. Germline V gene lookup returns CDR1 MNHNY and CDR2 SVGAGI (reference sequence). Here the CDR3 DNA reads TGTGCCAGCAGTTTTTCCGGGACTAAGGACACCGGGGAGCTGTTTTTT. Protein sequence: CASSFSGTKDTGELFF.

V is TRBV30 and J is TRBJ1-3; D call uncertain. This CDR3 region has 13 residues. Deletions cut 0 bases from V and 2 bases from J, with 5 bases between. Germline CDR1 reads GTSNPN; CDR2 reads SVGIG (reference sequence). The CDR3: CAWSVLTGNTIYF. The CDR3 bases are TGTGCCTGGAGTGTACTTACTGGAAACACCATATATTTT.

This chain uses TRBV30 with TRBJ2-1; possibly TRBD2 for D (5 bases). CDR1 and CDR2 (germline): GTSNPN, SVGIG (reference sequence). V gave up 2 bases and J gave up 9 bases, with 14 bases separating them. This CDR3 contains 13 residues. The CDR3 DNA reads as TGTGCCTGGAGTCCCTCCGGGGTGGGTGAGCAGTTCTTC. As protein: CAWSPSGVGEQFF.

V gene TRBV2 combines with J gene TRBJ1-6; tentative D call: TRBD1 (6 bases). Germline loops: CDR1 SNHLY, CDR2 FYNNEI. The germline V and J ends were trimmed by 10 bases and 7 bases, with 17 bases remaining between them. CDR3 length: 14 amino acids. The CDR3 is CAIDSGAMNSPLHF. As DNA, the CDR3 is TGTGCCATCGATTCGGGGGCTATGAATTCACCCCTCCACTTT.

The CDR3 nucleotides are TGTGCCAGCAGTCCGCAGACGGGGTCTAGTGAGCAGTACTTC. As protein: CASSPQTGSSEQYF. The V and J genes are TRBV2 and TRBJ2-7; a weak D match, TRBD2 (5 bases). Germline assignment: CDR1 SNHLY and CDR2 FYNNEI. V was clipped by 5 bases and J by 7 bases, with 18 bases between them. This CDR3 has 14 residues. The entire variable domain, with the rest obtained from reference TRBV2 and TRBJ2-7, is as follows: EPEVTQTPSHQVTQMGQEVILRCVPISNHLYFYWYRQILGQKVEFLVSFYNNEISEKSEIFDDQFSVERPDGSNFTLKIRSTKLEDSAMYFCASSPQTGSSEQYFGPGTRLTVT.

V usage is TRBV27 and J usage is TRBJ2-7, with D possibly TRBD2 on 6 matching bases. The CDR3 loop spans 17 amino acids. Germline lookup yields CDR1 MNHEY and CDR2 SMNVEV (reference sequence). With 4 bases removed from V and 0 bases from J, the gap between germline ends came to 19 bases. The CDR3 sequence is CASSSFRSSARSYEQYF. The CDR3 DNA follows: TGTGCCAGCAGTTCGTTCCGATCTAGCGCACGCTCCTACGAGCAGTACTTC.

This clone was counted a single time. The J gene is TRBJ2-4, the V gene TRBV30; no clear D gene. The germline gives CDR1 GTSNPN, CDR2 SVGIG (reference sequence). CDR3 length: 12 residues. Trimming removed 8 bases at V and 3 bases at J, with 11 bases between. The CDR3 loop reads CAPDRRKNIQYF. Written as DNA, the CDR3 is TGTGCCCCCGACCGGCGCAAAAACATTCAGTACTTC.

The chain carries TRBV29-1 and TRBJ2-1; D remains unclear. The CDR3 covers 12 residues. Trimming took 3 bases from V and 5 from J, leaving 8 bases between them. Germline assignment: CDR1 SQVTM and CDR2 ANQGSEA. Here the CDR3 DNA reads TGCAGCGTTGATGGGGTCCACAATGAGCAGTTCTTC. It translates to CSVDGVHNEQFF.

The chain has TRBV6-6 and TRBJ2-3; TRBD2 matches at 12 bases. V was clipped by 8 bases and J by 0 bases; unmatched bases: 6. This CDR3 comprises 16 residues. Germline loops: CDR1 MNHNY, CDR2 SVGAGI (reference sequence). DNA of the CDR3: TGTGCCAGCGGACCCGGGACTAGCGGGAGCACAGATACGCAGTATTTT. It translates to CASGPGTSGSTDTQYF.

The chain recombines TRBV7-2 with TRBJ2-2, with D perhaps matching TRBD2 (5 bases). Germline CDR1 reads SGHTA; CDR2 reads FQGNSA. The CDR3 runs to 17 residues. Trimming removed 3 bases at V and 6 bases at J, with 20 bases between. The CDR3 sequence: CASSFHHVSPGAGELFF. The CDR3 DNA reads TGTGCCAGCAGCTTCCATCATGTGTCACCCGGGGCCGGGGAGCTGTTTTTT.

The rearrangement joins TRBV19 to TRBJ1-1; D gene unclear. The CDR3 is 13 residues long. Germline assignment: CDR1 LNHDA and CDR2 SQIVND (reference sequence). V was cut by 5 bases and J by 3 bases, with 10 bases left in between. The CDR3 sequence: CASSGVRDTEAFF. DNA of the CDR3: TGTGCCAGTAGTGGGGTTAGGGACACTGAAGCTTTCTTT.

This clone occurred a few times. The sample carries other DNA sequences with the same CDR3. The rearrangement uses TRBV6-5 and TRBJ1-1; no definite D call. Germline CDR1 is MNHEY and CDR2 is SVGAGI. The CDR3 runs 13 residues. V was cut by 2 bases and J by 1 base, with 5 bases left in between. The DNA of the CDR3 is TGTGCCAGCAGTTACACCGCGAACACTGAAGCTTTCTTT. Translating gives CASSYTANTEAFF.

The chain recombines TRBV25-1 with TRBJ2-7; D unclear. The V gene lost 4 bases and the J gene lost 3 bases, with 7 bases spanning the gap. CDR1 and CDR2 (germline): MGHDK, SYGVNS. The CDR3 is 12 residues long. The CDR3 DNA follows: TGTGCCAGCAGTGGTCAGAACTACGAGCAGTACTTC. This sequence encodes CASSGQNYEQYF.

J is TRBJ2-7 and V is TRBV6-1; the match to TRBD1 covers 11 bases. Germline V CDR1 and CDR2: MNHNS, SASEGT. V shed 2 bases and J 6 bases; nucleotides not matched to a gene: 9. The CDR3 consists of 16 residues. This chain's CDR3 is CASSEFGQGAISEQYF. CDR3 coding DNA: TGTGCCAGCAGTGAATTCGGACAGGGGGCTATTTCCGAGCAGTACTTC.

This clone has a single count. In DNA, the CDR3 is TGTGCCAGCAGTTACTCGGGAGTTGTGGATTCACCCCTCCACTTT. Translation gives CASSYSGVVDSPLHF. The gene calls are TRBV6-5 and TRBJ1-6; no definite D call. Trimming stripped 0 bases from V and 8 bases from J, with 11 bases between. CDR1 and CDR2 (germline): MNHEY, SVGAGI. The CDR3 has 15 residues.

The gene calls are TRBV6-1 and TRBJ2-7; D gene uncertain. Trimming removed 3 bases at V and 2 bases at J, with 8 bases between. Germline-derived CDR1 and CDR2 are MNHNS and SASEGT. The CDR3 length is 13 residues. As DNA, the CDR3 is TGTGCCAGCAGTGATAACAAACCCTACGAGCAGTACTTC. Its protein is CASSDNKPYEQYF.

The chain recombines TRBV5-1 with TRBJ1-6, with 9 bases that match TRBD1. Losses at the gene ends were 4 bases for V and 0 bases for J; bases not matched to a gene: 5. Germline CDR1 reads SGHRS; CDR2 reads YFSETQ. This CDR3 region has 17 residues. CDR3 sequence: CASSADRGFSYNSPLHF. The CDR3 bases are TGCGCCAGCAGCGCCGACAGGGGGTTCTCCTATAATTCACCCCTCCACTTT.

This sequence joins TRBV7-2 and TRBJ2-5; D may match TRBD1 or TRBD2 (6 bases each). V lost 5 bases to trimming and J lost 5 bases, with 24 bases between them. Germline CDR1 is SGHTA and CDR2 is FQGNSA. The CDR3 contains 17 residues. CDR3 coding DNA: TGTGCCAGCAGCCCGCGCGCTGTACAGGGCCGGGGGGAGACCCAGTACTTC. It codes for CASSPRAVQGRGETQYF.

The V gene is TRBV18, the J gene TRBJ2-5; D is possibly TRBD1 (6 bases). The V gene lost 0 bases and the J gene lost 1 base, with 9 bases spanning the gap. The CDR3 loop spans 15 amino acids. Germline V gene sequence: CDR1 KGHSH, CDR2 LQKENI. CDR3 region: CASSPPNRAQETQYF. The CDR3 nucleotides are TGTGCCAGCTCACCACCGAACAGGGCCCAAGAGACCCAGTACTTC.

The chain links TRBV5-4 to TRBJ1-2, with D maybe TRBD1 (5 bases). V dropped 3 bases and J dropped 4 bases, with 10 bases sitting between them. This CDR3 is 13 amino acids long. Germline CDR1 reads SGHNT; CDR2 reads YYREEE (reference sequence). The CDR3 is CASSYRSRYGYTF. The CDR3 DNA reads as TGTGCCAGCAGCTACAGGTCCCGCTATGGCTACACCTTC.

This clone came up once. The CDR3 spells CASSLGPLNPSGANVLTF. The CDR3 bases are TGCGCCAGCAGCTTAGGACCCCTAAACCCCTCTGGGGCCAACGTCCTGACTTTC. The V and J genes are TRBV5-1 and TRBJ2-6; no clear D gene. The germline V gene encodes CDR1 SGHRS and CDR2 YFSETQ. The CDR3 sequence is 18 residues long. Between the trimmed V and J ends, which lost 2 bases and 0 bases, there was a span of 15 bases.

The chain uses TRBV2 and TRBJ1-5, with 9 bases matching TRBD1. Trimming cost V 7 bases and J 7 bases; bases outside gene matches: 5. Germline V gives CDR1 SNHLY, CDR2 FYNNEI. CDR3 length: 13 amino acids. CDR3 in DNA: TGTGCCAGCATGCCGGGACAGGGACAGCCCCAGCATTTT. Its translation: CASMPGQGQPQHF.